This T cell receptor beta chain is drawn from a study of T cell responses to AZD1222 COVID-19 vaccine. Assay: immunoSEQ multiplex PCR; the TCRdb copy retains only in-frame clones and omits some. The table shows 70,000 to 95,000 clones, with approximately 92% occurring only once. This TCR derives from an adult who received the AZD1222 COVID-19 vaccine. The sequenced sample was peripheral blood, obtained 28 days after the second AZD1222 dose.

The CDR3 is CAIRPQGGNEQYF. CDR3 bases: TGTGCCATCAGGCCGCAGGGTGGAAACGAGCAGTACTTC. The V and J genes are TRBV10-3 and TRBJ2-7; D is perhaps TRBD1 (5 bases). Germline V gene data show CDR1 as ENHRY and CDR2 as SYGVKD. The ends were cut back, 6 bases at V and 5 bases at J, with 14 bases in the middle. The CDR3 has 13 residues.